This TCR beta chain emerged from a study of lymphopenia after photon versus proton radiotherapy (dated by TCRdb to the late 2010s). General notes on the study: The immunological effects of photon versus proton radiation therapy were compared in patients with gastrointestinal tumors who developed high-grade lymphopenia. A cohort of some 19 patients with gastrointestinal tumors who received either photon or proton therapy and subsequently developed lymphopenia was included. The goal of the study was to characterize the differences between the two radiation modalities in how they affect the immune system. Beyond this particular receptor, the publication reports: Proton-treated patients stayed relatively stable during treatment, while photon-treated patients lost naive T cells and TCR diversity and gained effector/memory populations. The survival association was examined only in patients who died, and the authors described better survival with proton therapy as a possibility, not as a demonstrated result. Among patients across the cohort who died, overall survival time showed an inverse correlation with a larger post-nadir drop in TCR diversity. After the lymphocyte count nadir, photon-treated repertoires showed oligoclonal expansion, especially of CD8+ Temra cells, which drove the drop in diversity.

On this clone itself: Which antigen it targets is not known. The record has no base qualities; no much larger clone is one base away.

The method behind the library was the immunoSEQ multiplex PCR assay. Alongside multiparametric flow cytometry, deep sequencing of rearranged TCR beta loci was used to profile the T cell repertoires. In its TCRdb copy, this immuneACCESS table keeps in-frame sequences only and misses some clones. Where compared with another copy, unresolved V genes explain less than half of these, and the others have no known cause. This sample lists roughly 58,000 clones; around 87% were detected once. The top ten clones comprise around 13% of the sample. The receptor comes from a man aged 80 or over with esophageal cancer. The material sequenced was peripheral blood, taken from a patient treated with proton-based radiotherapy.

The CDR3 reads as follows: CASSRTGGQPQHF. The base sequence is TGCGCCAGCAGCCGTACAGGGGGACAGCCCCAGCATTTT. In this chain, TRBV4-1 is recombined with TRBJ1-5, and 8 junctional nucleotides match TRBD1. From the germline V gene, CDR1 is MGHRA and CDR2 is YSYEKL. The CDR3, from cysteine to phenylalanine, totals 13 residues. The DNA shown is the 39-base CDR3, in frame from base 1. Trimming accounts for 4 bases at V and 7 bases at J, while the number of junction bases matched to no gene is 3.